Sequencing of this T cell receptor beta chain was carried out in a study of OX40 agonist ivuxolimab in advanced cancers. Across the whole study: Dose-escalation patients suffered from hepatocellular carcinoma, melanoma, renal cell or head and neck cancer. A male proportion of about 80% was recorded, with mean age approximately 64 years and range roughly 23 to 79.

There are 15 residues in the CDR3. V was pared by 2 bases and J by 5 bases, with 6 bases of the junction left unmatched. Germline lookup yields CDR1 SGDLS and CDR2 YYNGEE. Assay used: immunoSEQ multiplex PCR; TCRdb lists only in-frame clones, some missing. The sample yields over 30,000 clones, under 85% seen once. This specimen was CD4+ or CD8+ T cells sorted from blood, taken in a trial of the OX40 agonist ivuxolimab. V is TRBV9 and J is TRBJ1-5; 8 bases align to TRBD1. This receptor was taken from an adult with an advanced solid tumor such as melanoma, head and neck, liver or kidney cancer. The CDR3: CASSVQGAKDQPQHF. In nucleotides, the CDR3 is TGTGCCAGCAGCGTTCAGGGGGCGAAAGATCAGCCCCAGCATTTT.